This TCR beta chain originates from a study of control samples from healthy donors and cancer patients. Between the trimmed V and J ends, which lost 7 bases and 0 bases, there was a span of 11 bases. The germline V gene encodes CDR1 SGHRS and CDR2 YFSETQ. The CDR3 has 14 residues. Some clones are missing from TCRdb's copy, which holds only in-frame ones; the method was immunoSEQ multiplex PCR. Found here are about 96,000 clones, 90% to 95% of them singletons; the top ten hold 8% to 9.5%. This TCR derives from a man younger than 35 in good health. The chain has TRBV5-1 and TRBJ2-1; D may match TRBD1 or TRBD2 (5 bases each). The sequenced material came from blood. CDR3 coding DNA: TGCGCCAGCTCCGGGGCGAGCTCCTACAATGAGCAGTTCTTC. Encoded protein: CASSGASSYNEQFF.